Below, 2 T cell receptor beta chains from the same sample are listed, as sequenced in a study of shared clonotypes between healthy human individuals. Measured with immunoSEQ multiplex PCR; TCRdb has only the in-frame clones, and not every one. The sample comprises around 1.4 million clones, 97% to 99% of which are singletons, and about 0.4% rests with the top ten. Sequencing input: naive CD4+ T cells sorted from blood. Stated subset: CD45RA+ positively selected. These receptors originate from a man aged 25-40 years in good health.

The V call is TRBV7-9, the J call TRBJ2-7; D ambiguous. CDR1 is SEHNR, CDR2 FQNEAQ, per germline (reference sequence). V was shortened by 5 bases and J by 2 bases, with 7 bases between the two germline ends. This CDR3 comprises 12 residues. Written as DNA, the CDR3 is TGTGCCAGCAGCACAGACACCTACGAGCAGTACTTC. As protein: CASSTDTYEQYF.

The V gene is TRBV29-1, the J gene TRBJ1-2; 7 nucleotides line up with TRBD1. The germline gives CDR1 SQVTM, CDR2 ANQGSEA. The CDR3 runs to 14 residues. V dropped 0 bases and J dropped 8; count of bases not matched to a gene: 9. For the CDR3, the DNA is TGCAGCGTTGAAGATCAAGGGGGCGCAGGGGGCTACACCTTC. Its protein product is CSVEDQGGAGGYTF.